A single sample is the source of the 27 T cell receptor beta chains below, sequenced in a study of cytomegalovirus exposure and HLA in healthy donors. The primer mix had 60 Vbeta and 13 Jbeta primers. Using immunoSEQ multiplex PCR, the repertoire was profiled, and TCRdb retains in-frame clones only, with some absent. The sample includes 250,000 to 350,000 clones, more than 80% of them seen just once. Sequenced: PBMCs. These TCRs come from a man aged 40-55 years in good health and CMV-seropositive.

The genes are TRBV7-9 and TRBJ2-3, with 10 bases lining up with TRBD2. The V gene's germline CDR1 is SEHNR and CDR2 FQNEAQ (reference sequence). With V trimmed by 5 bases and J by 2 bases, 4 bases remained unmatched. CDR3 length equals 15 residues. The CDR3 sequence is CASSTGTSDTDTQYF. CDR3 nucleotides: TGTGCCAGCAGCACCGGGACTAGCGACACAGATACGCAGTATTTT.

J is TRBJ2-3 and V is TRBV27; 12 bases match TRBD2. This CDR3 is built from 14 residues. Germline V gene data show CDR1 as MNHEY and CDR2 as SMNVEV (reference sequence). Trimming took 4 bases from V and 5 from J; bases not matched to a gene: 1. Written as DNA, the CDR3 is TGTGCCAGCAGTTCGGGACTAGCGGGAGATACGCAGTATTTT. Amino acids: CASSSGLAGDTQYF.

V gene TRBV28 combines with J gene TRBJ2-7; possibly TRBD1 for D (7 bases). Germline CDR1 MDHEN, CDR2 SYDVKM. V was cut by 6 bases and J by 1 base, with 13 bases left in between. The length of the CDR3 is 14 residues. CDR3 in amino acids: CASSLTGRSYEQYF. As DNA, the CDR3 is TGTGCCAGCAGCCTGACAGGGAGGTCCTACGAGCAGTACTTC.

The chain carries TRBV19 and TRBJ2-2; D remains unclear. V was cut by 3 bases and J by 1 base, with 6 bases left in between. This CDR3 contains 14 residues. Germline loops: CDR1 LNHDA, CDR2 SQIVND (reference sequence). The CDR3 region has the DNA TGTGCCAGTAGTATTAGTAGGAACACCGGGGAGCTGTTTTTT. The encoded protein is CASSISRNTGELFF.

The CDR3 coding sequence is TGTGCCAGTAAAGAACTAGCGGACAATGAGCAGTTCTTC. The encoded protein is CASKELADNEQFF. The chain carries TRBV19 and TRBJ2-1; 8 nucleotides line up with TRBD2. With V trimmed by 7 bases and J by 5 bases, 4 bases remained unmatched. Germline lookup yields CDR1 LNHDA and CDR2 SQIVND (reference sequence). The CDR3 runs 13 residues.

The chain has TRBV27 and TRBJ1-1, with a weak D call TRBD1 (5 bases). The CDR3 runs to 15 residues. The V end was cut by 7 bases, the J end by 0 bases, with 15 bases between. Germline-derived CDR1 and CDR2 are MNHEY and SMNVEV (reference sequence). CDR3 region: CASTPEGRLNTEAFF. DNA for the CDR3: TGTGCCAGCACCCCGGAGGGACGCTTGAACACTGAAGCTTTCTTT.

V usage is TRBV4-2 and J usage is TRBJ1-4; 8 positions agree with TRBD1. The germline gives CDR1 LGHNA, CDR2 YNFKEQ. The CDR3 is made up of 17 amino acids. Trimming removed 2 bases from V and 4 bases from J; junction bases left unmatched: 9. The CDR3 loop is CASSQKGSTGGNEKLFF. CDR3 DNA: TGTGCCAGCAGCCAAAAGGGATCTACAGGGGGTAATGAAAAACTGTTTTTT.

This clone was found once. The rearrangement links TRBV15 to TRBJ2-7, with 7 bases lining up with TRBD2. The CDR3 spans 13 residues. Germline V lookup: CDR1 LNHNV, CDR2 YYDKDF (reference sequence). With 8 bases clipped from V and 5 bases from J, the junction kept 9 bases outside the gene matches. The CDR3 DNA reads TGTGCCACCTCCTGGGAGGGCCAAAACGAGCAGTACTTC. Its translation is CATSWEGQNEQYF.

The chain couples TRBV27 to TRBJ2-7, with TRBD2 matching over 10 bases. CDR1 and CDR2 from the germline V gene are MNHEY and SMNVEV (reference sequence). CDR3 size: 15 residues. V shed 0 bases and J 5 bases; nucleotides not matched to a gene: 4. The CDR3 loop is CASSLSLAGVNEQYF. CDR3 in DNA: TGTGCCAGCAGTTTATCCCTAGCGGGAGTCAACGAGCAGTACTTC.

This chain joins TRBV10-1 and TRBJ2-1, with D maybe TRBD2 (5 bases). The V and J ends lost 0 bases and 7 bases respectively, with 13 bases between them. Germline V gene sequence: CDR1 WNHNN, CDR2 SYGVQD (reference sequence). The CDR3 sequence is 15 residues long. The CDR3 loop is CASSESVTGINEQFF. The CDR3 nucleotides read TGCGCCAGCAGTGAGTCGGTAACGGGGATTAATGAGCAGTTCTTC.

The gene calls are TRBV19 and TRBJ2-1; 9 bases fit TRBD1. Germline V gene lookup returns CDR1 LNHDA and CDR2 SQIVND (reference sequence). CDR3 size: 15 residues. Trimming cost V 4 bases and J 2 bases; bases outside gene matches: 3. This CDR3 is CASSTYRGPYNEQFF. DNA for the CDR3: TGTGCCAGTAGTACCTACAGGGGGCCCTACAATGAGCAGTTCTTC.

The V and J genes are TRBV11-2 and TRBJ1-4; 9 nucleotides match TRBD1. This CDR3 region has 15 residues. Germline CDR1 is SGHAT and CDR2 is FQNNGV. The junction had 7 bases not matched to a gene; V was cut back by 4 bases and J by 7 bases. CDR3 region: CASSSGTGGIEKLFF. CDR3 nucleotide sequence: TGTGCCAGCAGCTCCGGTACAGGGGGCATTGAAAAACTGTTTTTT.

A word on this clone: One junction end disagrees with the germline gene, perhaps due to a read error. The chain recombines TRBV5-1 with TRBJ2-7; D might be TRBD1 (5 bases). CDR3 length equals 12 residues. The germline V gene has CDR1 SGHRS and CDR2 YFSETQ. The CDR3 DNA follows: TGTGCCAGCAGCTTACAGGATTACGAGCAGTACTTC. Protein product: CASSLQDYEQYF.

Only one count was recorded for this clone. The CDR3 here is CASSRISGSVETQYF. For the CDR3, the DNA is TGCGCCAGCAGCCGGATTAGCGGGAGTGTAGAGACCCAGTACTTC. The chain combines TRBV4-1 with TRBJ2-5; 9 bases align to TRBD2. There are 15 residues in the CDR3. Germline values: CDR1 MGHRA, CDR2 YSYEKL. V was clipped by 4 bases and J by 4 bases; unmatched bases: 7.

The chain links TRBV9 to TRBJ2-2; 13 nucleotides line up with TRBD2. This CDR3 has 17 residues. V shed 3 bases, J shed 5 bases, and the junction held 7 bases outside the gene matches. Germline V gives CDR1 SGDLS, CDR2 YYNGEE. This CDR3 is CASSAPGTSGITGELFF. The CDR3 DNA reads TGTGCCAGCAGCGCCCCCGGGACTAGCGGGATTACCGGGGAGCTGTTTTTT.

The rearrangement uses TRBV19 and TRBJ2-7; D is possibly TRBD1 (6 bases). This CDR3 spans 15 amino acids. Germline V lookup: CDR1 LNHDA, CDR2 SQIVND (reference sequence). Between the trimmed V and J ends, which lost 3 bases and 4 bases, there was a span of 16 bases. The CDR3 DNA reads TGTGCCAGTAGTATCTCAAGGGACACCGTATACGAGCAGTACTTC. Protein: CASSISRDTVYEQYF. Looking up the rest from reference TRBV19 and TRBJ2-7 gives the full variable domain: DGGITQSPKYLFRKEGQNVTLSCEQNLNHDAMYWYRQDPGQGLRLIYYSQIVNDFQKGDIAEGYSVSREKKESFPLTVTSAQKNPTAFYLCASSISRDTVYEQYFGPGTRLTVT.

The V call is TRBV30, the J call TRBJ1-5, with 11 bases that match TRBD1. CDR3 length: 16 residues. V dropped 1 base and J dropped 5; count of bases not matched to a gene: 7. The germline V gene encodes CDR1 GTSNPN and CDR2 SVGIG (reference sequence). For the CDR3, the DNA is TGTGCCTGGAGTGCAGAGAGGACAGGGGGCCATCAGCCCCAGCATTTT. This gives the protein CAWSAERTGGHQPQHF.

The chain is built from TRBV7-8 and TRBJ1-2, with D perhaps TRBD1 (5 bases). The CDR3 spans 15 residues. Germline loops: CDR1 SGHVS, CDR2 FQNEAQ. The germline V and J ends were trimmed by 2 bases and 5 bases, with 15 bases remaining between them. The CDR3 DNA reads as TGTGCCAGCAGCTTATACGGCCTAGGGACTTATGGCTACACCTTC. This codes for CASSLYGLGTYGYTF.

Only a few counts were recorded for this clone. CDR3 in DNA: TGCGCCAGCAGCCCGACAGGGGTGAACACTGAAGCTTTCTTT. It specifies CASSPTGVNTEAFF. V is TRBV4-3 and J is TRBJ1-1, with TRBD1 matching over 8 bases. There are 14 residues in the CDR3. Germline V gives CDR1 LGHNA, CDR2 YSLEER. With V trimmed by 4 bases and J by 0 bases, 1 base remained unmatched.

The rearrangement links TRBV10-3 to TRBJ2-7; 7 positions match TRBD1. V gave up 6 bases and J gave up 0 bases; unmatched junction bases: 14. The CDR3 is 17 residues long. Per the germline V gene, CDR1 is ENHRY and CDR2 is SYGVKD. The CDR3 DNA reads as TGTGCCATCAGATCCGGGACAGACATAAAAAACTCCTACGAGCAGTACTTC. This gives the protein CAIRSGTDIKNSYEQYF.

The chain links TRBV7-2 to TRBJ1-1, with 10 positions matching TRBD1. This CDR3 has 16 amino acids. V lost 6 bases, J lost 5 bases, and 12 bases stayed unmatched. The germline gives CDR1 SGHTA, CDR2 FQGNSA. The CDR3 nucleotides are TGTGCCAGCAGGTTAAGGGGGGGACAGGGGTGGACTGAAGCTTTCTTT. Protein sequence: CASRLRGGQGWTEAFF.

The chain carries TRBV6-1 and TRBJ1-4, with D possibly matching TRBD1 (6 bases). The germline V and J ends were trimmed by 5 bases and 2 bases, with 9 bases remaining between them. Germline V gives CDR1 MNHNS, CDR2 SASEGT. This CDR3 comprises 14 residues. The CDR3 coding sequence is TGTGCCAGCAGTCAGGGGCCCACTAATGAAAAACTGTTTTTT. This sequence encodes CASSQGPTNEKLFF.

V and J are TRBV7-8 and TRBJ1-2; perhaps TRBD1 as D (5 bases). Germline CDR1 and CDR2: SGHVS and FQNEAQ. CDR3 length equals 13 residues. Between the trimmed V and J ends, which lost 1 base and 4 bases, there was a span of 7 bases. This CDR3 reads CASSLGRVYGYTF. The CDR3 DNA follows: TGTGCCAGCAGCTTAGGCAGGGTCTATGGCTACACCTTC. The whole variable domain, filled in from reference TRBV7-8 and TRBJ1-2, reads GAGVSQSPRYKVAKRGQDVALRCDPISGHVSLFWYQQALGQGPEFLTYFQNEAQLDKSGLPSDRFFAERPEGSVSTLKIQRTQQEDSAVYLCASSLGRVYGYTFGSGTRLTVV.

V is TRBV14 and J is TRBJ1-3; D possibly corresponds to TRBD1 (6 bases). This CDR3 is built from 15 residues. The V and J ends lost 4 bases and 4 bases respectively, with 14 bases between them. In germline, CDR1 is SGHDN, CDR2 FVKESK. In DNA, the CDR3 is TGTGCCAGCAGCCGAAGACAGGTTAGGGGAAACACCATATATTTT. Its translation: CASSRRQVRGNTIYF.

The gene calls are TRBV28 and TRBJ2-1; no firm D call. This CDR3 comprises 11 residues. CDR1 is MDHEN, CDR2 SYDVKM, per germline. V was cut by 8 bases and J by 9 bases, with 11 bases left in between. This CDR3 reads CASLSLTEQFF. The CDR3 nucleotides are TGTGCCAGCCTCTCCCTAACTGAGCAGTTCTTC.

The chain links TRBV4-1 to TRBJ2-7, with TRBD2 matching 9 bases. The germline V gene has CDR1 MGHRA and CDR2 YSYEKL. Trimming at V came to 4 bases and at J to 0 bases, leaving 4 bases not matched to a gene. The CDR3 consists of 15 residues. CDR3 sequence (DNA): TGCGCCAGCAGCCGTTCGCGGGAGGGCTCCTACGAGCAGTACTTC. This translates into CASSRSREGSYEQYF.

Details on this clone: One end of the junction varies from germline; a read error may be responsible. The chain couples TRBV5-4 to TRBJ2-2, with D possibly being TRBD1 (6 bases). The length of the CDR3 is 19 residues. Germline V gives CDR1 SGHNT, CDR2 YYREEE (reference sequence). The CDR3 nucleotides are TGTGCCAGCAGCCTGACTATTGGACAGACCCCCTTCAGAACCGGGGAGCTGTCTTTT. Translated: CASSLTIGQTPFRTGELSF. The whole variable domain, remainder taken from reference TRBV5-4 and TRBJ2-2, is ETGVTQSPTHLIKTRGQQVTLRCSSQSGHNTVSWYQQALGQGPQFIFQYYREEENGRGNFPPRFSGLQFPNYSSELNVNALELDDSALYLCASSLTIGQTPFRTGELSFGEGSRLTVL.